These T cell receptor beta chains were read from a single sample in a study of brain metastases from non-small cell lung cancer. The repertoire was sequenced with immunoSEQ multiplex PCR; TCRdb's copy has only in-frame clones and lacks some. The repertoire consists of 650 to 700 clones, with about 83% occurring once and the leading ten covering 7.8%. The specimen was tumor-adjacent normal tissue. Receptors originate from a donor at least 40 years old with non-small cell lung cancer. CDR3s include the opening cysteine and the closing phenylalanine or tryptophan. Fields, in order: CDR3 length, D gene, V gene, clone size, J gene, CDR3 DNA, CDR3 protein. D genes are given only for firm matches. Rows may omit the clone size; those that give it use once, few, many or a size class.

len: 12; d_gene: NA; v_gene: TRBV30; abundance: NA; j_gene: TRBJ1-3; CDR3nt: TGTGCCTGGAAGAAGTCTGGAAACACCATATATTTT; CDR3aa: CAWKKSGNTIYF
len: 13; d_gene: NA; v_gene: TRBV2; abundance: NA; j_gene: TRBJ2-1; CDR3nt: TGTGCCAGCAGTTCGACAGGTTACAATGAGCAGTTCTTC; CDR3aa: CASSSTGYNEQFF
len: 14; d_gene: NA; v_gene: TRBV30; abundance: NA; j_gene: TRBJ2-3; CDR3nt: TGTGCCTGGAGTGAGGCTAGACCCAGCGATACGCAGTATTTT; CDR3aa: CAWSEARPSDTQYF
len: 15; d_gene: NA; v_gene: TRBV4-1; abundance: NA; j_gene: TRBJ1-2; CDR3nt: TGCGCCAGCAGCCAAGCGGAAAGAGGGTCAGGAGGCTACACCTTC; CDR3aa: CASSQAERGSGGYTF
len: 15; d_gene: TRBD2; v_gene: TRBV24-1; abundance: few; j_gene: TRBJ2-1; CDR3nt: TGTGCCACCAGTGATTCTAGCGGGGGGAATAATGAGCAGTTCTTC; CDR3aa: CATSDSSGGNNEQFF
len: 16; d_gene: NA; v_gene: TRBV7-8; abundance: NA; j_gene: TRBJ1-4; CDR3nt: TGTGCCAGCAGCCCATATCGTTTGGGGGCTTACGAAAAACTGTTTTTT; CDR3aa: CASSPYRLGAYEKLFF
len: 12; d_gene: NA; v_gene: TRBV15; abundance: NA; j_gene: TRBJ2-1; CDR3nt: TGTGCCACCAGCCCTTCCTACAATGAGCAGTTCTTC; CDR3aa: CATSPSYNEQFF
len: 13; d_gene: TRBD1; v_gene: TRBV12-3/TRBV12-4; abundance: NA; j_gene: TRBJ1-2; CDR3nt: TGTGCCAGCAGATTGACCGGACAGGACGGCTACACCTTC; CDR3aa: CASRLTGQDGYTF
len: 13; d_gene: TRBD1; v_gene: TRBV6-5; abundance: NA; j_gene: TRBJ1-1; CDR3nt: TGTGCCAGCATCGACAGGGGCAACACTGAAGCTTTCTTT; CDR3aa: CASIDRGNTEAFF
len: 13; d_gene: NA; v_gene: TRBV12-3/TRBV12-4; abundance: NA; j_gene: TRBJ1-2; CDR3nt: TGTGCCAGCAGAGTTGACAGAACAGGTGGCTACACCTTC; CDR3aa: CASRVDRTGGYTF
len: 13; d_gene: NA; v_gene: TRBV10-3; abundance: NA; j_gene: TRBJ2-1; CDR3nt: TGTGCCATCAGCCCTCAGGGGCCAGGTGAGCAGTTCTTC; CDR3aa: CAISPQGPGEQFF
len: 15; d_gene: TRBD2; v_gene: TRBV2; abundance: NA; j_gene: TRBJ2-3; CDR3nt: TGTGCCAGCACCGGGAGCGGGGGGGCCGGGGGAACGCAGTATTTT; CDR3aa: CASTGSGGAGGTQYF
len: 14; d_gene: NA; v_gene: TRBV7-6; abundance: NA; j_gene: TRBJ1-1; CDR3nt: TGTGCCAGCAGCTTGGGGGCGGGGAACACTGAAGCTTTCTTT; CDR3aa: CASSLGAGNTEAFF
len: 14; d_gene: NA; v_gene: TRBV5-1; abundance: NA; j_gene: TRBJ1-4; CDR3nt: TGCGCCAGCAGCCCCGGGACAAGGAATGAAAAACTGTTTTTT; CDR3aa: CASSPGTRNEKLFF
len: 14; d_gene: NA; v_gene: TRBV5-4; abundance: NA; j_gene: TRBJ1-2; CDR3nt: TGTGCCAGCAGCTTGGCGTGGAACCTCTATGGCTACACCTTC; CDR3aa: CASSLAWNLYGYTF
len: 13; d_gene: NA; v_gene: TRBV19; abundance: few; j_gene: TRBJ1-3; CDR3nt: TGTGCCAGTACCGGGACGGGAAGAAACACCATATATTTT; CDR3aa: CASTGTGRNTIYF